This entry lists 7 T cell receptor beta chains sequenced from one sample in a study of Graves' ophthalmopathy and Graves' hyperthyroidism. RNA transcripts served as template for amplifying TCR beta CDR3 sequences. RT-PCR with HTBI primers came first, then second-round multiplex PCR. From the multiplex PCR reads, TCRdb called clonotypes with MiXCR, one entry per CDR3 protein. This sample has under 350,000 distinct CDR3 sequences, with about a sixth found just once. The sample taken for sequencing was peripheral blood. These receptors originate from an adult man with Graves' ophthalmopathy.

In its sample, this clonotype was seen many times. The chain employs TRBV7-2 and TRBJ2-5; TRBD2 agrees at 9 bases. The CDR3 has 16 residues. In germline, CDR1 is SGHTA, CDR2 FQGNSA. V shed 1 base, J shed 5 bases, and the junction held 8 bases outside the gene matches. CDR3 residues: CASSLVAGGSWETQYF. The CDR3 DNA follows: TGTGCCAGCAGCTTAGTCGCGGGAGGGTCGTGGGAGACCCAGTACTTC.

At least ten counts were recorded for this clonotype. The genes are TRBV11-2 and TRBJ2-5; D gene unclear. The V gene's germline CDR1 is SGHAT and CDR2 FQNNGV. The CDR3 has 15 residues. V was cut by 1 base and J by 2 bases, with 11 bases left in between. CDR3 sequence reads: CASSLGRAMQETQYF. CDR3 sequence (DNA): TGTGCCAGCAGCTTAGGTCGCGCGATGCAAGAGACCCAGTACTTC.

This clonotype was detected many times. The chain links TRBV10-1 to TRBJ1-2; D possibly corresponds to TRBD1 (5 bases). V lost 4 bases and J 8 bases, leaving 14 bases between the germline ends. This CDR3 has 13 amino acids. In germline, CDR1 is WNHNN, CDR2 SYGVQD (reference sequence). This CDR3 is CASSGGAEEGYTF. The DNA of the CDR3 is TGCGCCAGCAGTGGTGGGGCGGAAGAGGGCTACACCTTC.

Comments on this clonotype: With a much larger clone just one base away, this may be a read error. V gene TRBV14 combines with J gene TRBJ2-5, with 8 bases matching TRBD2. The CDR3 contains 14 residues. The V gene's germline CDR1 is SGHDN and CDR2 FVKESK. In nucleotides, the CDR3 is TGTGCCAGCAGCCAGGGACTAGACAGCGAGACCCCGTACTTC. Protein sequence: CASSQGLDSETPYF.

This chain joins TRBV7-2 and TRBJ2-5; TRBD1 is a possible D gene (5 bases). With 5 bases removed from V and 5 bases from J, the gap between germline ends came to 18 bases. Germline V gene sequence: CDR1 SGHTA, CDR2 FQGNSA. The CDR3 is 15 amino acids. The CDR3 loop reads CASSARVSFAETQYF. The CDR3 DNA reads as TGTGCCAGCAGCGCCAGGGTGTCGTTCGCGGAGACCCAGTACTTC.

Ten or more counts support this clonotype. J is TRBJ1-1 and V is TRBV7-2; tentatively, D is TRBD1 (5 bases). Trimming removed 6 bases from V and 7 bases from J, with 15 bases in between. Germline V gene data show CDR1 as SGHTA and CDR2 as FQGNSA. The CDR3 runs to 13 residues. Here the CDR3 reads CASSSMQGSEAFF. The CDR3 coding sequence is TGTGCCAGCAGTTCGATGCAGGGAAGTGAAGCTTTCTTT.

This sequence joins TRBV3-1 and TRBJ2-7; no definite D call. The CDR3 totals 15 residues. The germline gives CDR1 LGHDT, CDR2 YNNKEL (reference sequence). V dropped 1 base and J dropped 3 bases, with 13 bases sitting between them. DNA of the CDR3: TGTGCCAGCAGCCAAGGGGGAAGAAGGCGCTACGAGCAGTACTTC. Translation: CASSQGGRRRYEQYF.